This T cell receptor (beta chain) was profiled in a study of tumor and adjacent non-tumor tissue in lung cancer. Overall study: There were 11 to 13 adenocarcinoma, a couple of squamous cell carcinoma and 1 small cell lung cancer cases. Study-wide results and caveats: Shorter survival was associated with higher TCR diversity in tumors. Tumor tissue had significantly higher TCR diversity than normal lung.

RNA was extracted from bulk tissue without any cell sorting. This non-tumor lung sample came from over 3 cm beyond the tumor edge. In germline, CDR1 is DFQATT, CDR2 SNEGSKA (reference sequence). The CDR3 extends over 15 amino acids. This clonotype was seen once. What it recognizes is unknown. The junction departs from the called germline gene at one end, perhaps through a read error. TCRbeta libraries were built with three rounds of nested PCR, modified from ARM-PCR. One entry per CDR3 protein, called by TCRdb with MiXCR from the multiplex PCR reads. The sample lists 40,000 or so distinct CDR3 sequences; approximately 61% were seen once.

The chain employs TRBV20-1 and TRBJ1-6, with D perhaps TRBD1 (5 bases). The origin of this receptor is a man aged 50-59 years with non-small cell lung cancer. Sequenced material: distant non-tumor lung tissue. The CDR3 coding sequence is TGCGGTGCTGACGGGCCAGGCGGAGGGGCTTCACCCCTCCACTTT. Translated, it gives CGADGPGGGASPLHF.